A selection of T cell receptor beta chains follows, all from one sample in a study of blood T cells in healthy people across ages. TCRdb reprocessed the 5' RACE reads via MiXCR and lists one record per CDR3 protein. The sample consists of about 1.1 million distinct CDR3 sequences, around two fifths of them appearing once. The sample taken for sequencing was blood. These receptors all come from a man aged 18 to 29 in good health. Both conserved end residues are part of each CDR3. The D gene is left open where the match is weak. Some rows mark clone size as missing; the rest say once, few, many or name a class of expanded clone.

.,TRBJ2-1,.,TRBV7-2,CASSLAAPESSYNERFF
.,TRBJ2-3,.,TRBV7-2,CASTSTFTDTQYF
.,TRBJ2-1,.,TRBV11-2,CASSLVSVRGEQFF
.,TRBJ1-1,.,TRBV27,CASRPLDGYTEAFF
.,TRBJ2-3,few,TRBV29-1,CSVEGGRVSTDTQYF
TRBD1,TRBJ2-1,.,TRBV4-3,CVSSPRGSELYNEQFF
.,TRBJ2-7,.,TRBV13,CASSPQGEMSYEQYF
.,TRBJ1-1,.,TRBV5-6,CASRRTGTDEAFF
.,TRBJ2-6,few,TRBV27,CASSAGSGANVLTF
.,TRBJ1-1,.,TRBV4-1,CASSQDSRALGTEAFF
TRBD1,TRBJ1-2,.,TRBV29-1,CSVDSRGGFYTF
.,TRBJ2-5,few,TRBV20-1,CSARADRSYEQYF
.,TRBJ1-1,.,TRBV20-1,CSATPAGGLMNTEAFF
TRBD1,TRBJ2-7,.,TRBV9,CASSPRGQGGFDEQYF
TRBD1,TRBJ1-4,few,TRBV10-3,CAISTGTGGEKLFF
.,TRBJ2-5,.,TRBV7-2,CASSLSPTGLIKETQYF
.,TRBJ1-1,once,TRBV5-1,CASSSEVPEAFF
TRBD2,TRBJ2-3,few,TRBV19,CASSGTSVADTQYF
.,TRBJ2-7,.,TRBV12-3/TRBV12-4,CASRPGGAYNEQYF
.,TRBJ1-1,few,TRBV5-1,CASSWGEGSEAFF
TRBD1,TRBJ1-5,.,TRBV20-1,CSARDLRQGAWSNQPQHF
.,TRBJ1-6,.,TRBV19,CASSGSGEYYNSPLHF
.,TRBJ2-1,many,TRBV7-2,CASKRGPHYNEQFF
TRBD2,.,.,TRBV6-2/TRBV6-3,CASSYESSGGPSSYNEQYF
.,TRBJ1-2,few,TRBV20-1,CSARAAAGGGYTF
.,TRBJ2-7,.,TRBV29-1,CSVEEDVPYEQYF
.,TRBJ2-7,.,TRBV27,CASSFKRLSYEQYF
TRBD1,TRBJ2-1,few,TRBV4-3,CASSQDRTGYNEQFF
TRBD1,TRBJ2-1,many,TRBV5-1,CASSSTGGANNEQFF
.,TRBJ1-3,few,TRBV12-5,CASGLHGSGNTIYF
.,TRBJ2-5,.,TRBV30,CAWSPGQDVQETQYF
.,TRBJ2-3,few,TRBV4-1,CASSQDEVPRRTDPQYF
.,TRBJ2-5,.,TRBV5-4,CASSEGGTTSETQYF
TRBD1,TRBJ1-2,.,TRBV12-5,CASGPGGSGYTF
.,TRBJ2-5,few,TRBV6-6,CASSYPGKETQYF
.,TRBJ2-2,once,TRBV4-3,CASSQQPRGELFF
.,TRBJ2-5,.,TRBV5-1,CASSVQRGQETQYF
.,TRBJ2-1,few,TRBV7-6,CASSSQGGNLGDEQFF
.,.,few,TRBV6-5,CASSYSGNSYNEQYF
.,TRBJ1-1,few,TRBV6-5,CASSYRKGVEAFF
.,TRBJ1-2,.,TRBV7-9,CASSTLTDYGYTF
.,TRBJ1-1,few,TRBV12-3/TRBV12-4,CASSFNSGLSEAFF
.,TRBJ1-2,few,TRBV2,CATPNSGTSNYGYTF
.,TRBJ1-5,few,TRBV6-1,CASRLTVNQPQHF
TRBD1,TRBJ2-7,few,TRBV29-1,CSVVKDRGSYEQYF
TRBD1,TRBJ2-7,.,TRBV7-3,CASSLFGMRTGPYEQYF
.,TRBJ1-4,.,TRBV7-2,CASSLGAENEKLFF
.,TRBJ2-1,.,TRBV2,CASSEASQFF
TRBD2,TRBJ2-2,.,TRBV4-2,CASSQEPGLAGPTGELFF
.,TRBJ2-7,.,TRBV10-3,CAISGEGPRTYEQYF
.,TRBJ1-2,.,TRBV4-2,CASSQDDRGYTF
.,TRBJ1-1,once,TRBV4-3,CASSQDEGKAFF
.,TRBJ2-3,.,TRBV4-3,CASSRRKEDTQYF